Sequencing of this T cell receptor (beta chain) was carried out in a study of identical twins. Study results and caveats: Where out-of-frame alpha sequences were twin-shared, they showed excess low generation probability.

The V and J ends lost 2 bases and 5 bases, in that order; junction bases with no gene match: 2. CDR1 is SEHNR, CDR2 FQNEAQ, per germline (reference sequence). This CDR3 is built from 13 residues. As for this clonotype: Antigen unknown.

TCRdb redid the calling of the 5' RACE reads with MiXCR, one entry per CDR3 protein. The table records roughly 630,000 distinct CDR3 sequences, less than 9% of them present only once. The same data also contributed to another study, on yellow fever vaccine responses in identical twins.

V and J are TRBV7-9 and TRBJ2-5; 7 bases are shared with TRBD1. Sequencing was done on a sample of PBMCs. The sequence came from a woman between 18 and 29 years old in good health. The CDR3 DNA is TGTGCCAGCAGCTTAATACAGGGGGAGACCCAGTACTTC. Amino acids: CASSLIQGETQYF.